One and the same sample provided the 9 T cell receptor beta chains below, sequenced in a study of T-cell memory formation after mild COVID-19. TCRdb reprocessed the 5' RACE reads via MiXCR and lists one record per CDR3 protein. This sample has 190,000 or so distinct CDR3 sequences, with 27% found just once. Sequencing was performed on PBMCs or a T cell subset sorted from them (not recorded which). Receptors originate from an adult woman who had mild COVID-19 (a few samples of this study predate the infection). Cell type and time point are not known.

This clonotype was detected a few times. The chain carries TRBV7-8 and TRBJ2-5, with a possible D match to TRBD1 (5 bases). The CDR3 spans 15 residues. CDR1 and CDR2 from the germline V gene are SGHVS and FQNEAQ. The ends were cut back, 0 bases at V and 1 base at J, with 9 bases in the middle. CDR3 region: CASSLADSIQETQYF. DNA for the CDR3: TGTGCCAGCAGCTTAGCTGACAGTATCCAAGAGACCCAGTACTTC.

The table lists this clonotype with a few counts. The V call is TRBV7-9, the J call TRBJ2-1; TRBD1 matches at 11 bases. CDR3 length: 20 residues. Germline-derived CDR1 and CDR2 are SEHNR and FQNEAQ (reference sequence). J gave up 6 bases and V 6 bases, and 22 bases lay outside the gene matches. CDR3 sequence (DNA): TGTGCCAGCAGTTCAGTAGTGGGACAGGGGGATGCGGTCCCGGGCAATGAGCAGTTCTTC. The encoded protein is CASSSVVGQGDAVPGNEQFF.

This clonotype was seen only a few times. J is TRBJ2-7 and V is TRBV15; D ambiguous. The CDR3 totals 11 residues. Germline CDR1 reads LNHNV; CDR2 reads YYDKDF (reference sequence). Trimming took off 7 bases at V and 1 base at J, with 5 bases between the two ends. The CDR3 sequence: CATTSSYEQYF. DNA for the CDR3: TGTGCCACCACAAGTTCCTACGAGCAGTACTTC.

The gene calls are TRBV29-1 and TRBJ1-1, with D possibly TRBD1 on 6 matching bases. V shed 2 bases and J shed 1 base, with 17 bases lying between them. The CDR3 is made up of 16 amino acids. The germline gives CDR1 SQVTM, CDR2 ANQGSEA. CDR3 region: CSVELVGRQANTEAFF. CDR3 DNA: TGCAGCGTTGAACTGGTCGGGAGACAGGCGAACACTGAAGCTTTCTTT.

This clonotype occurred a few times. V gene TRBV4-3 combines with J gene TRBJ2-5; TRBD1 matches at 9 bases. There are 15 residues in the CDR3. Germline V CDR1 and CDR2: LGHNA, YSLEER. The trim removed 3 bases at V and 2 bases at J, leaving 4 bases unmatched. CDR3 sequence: CASSHGTGNQETQYF. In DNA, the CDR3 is TGCGCCAGCAGCCACGGGACAGGGAATCAAGAGACCCAGTACTTC.

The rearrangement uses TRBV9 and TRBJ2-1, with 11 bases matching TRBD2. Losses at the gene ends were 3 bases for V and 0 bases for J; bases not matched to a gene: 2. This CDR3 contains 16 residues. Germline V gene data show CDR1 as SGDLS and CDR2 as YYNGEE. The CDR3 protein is CASSGLAGNSYNEQFF. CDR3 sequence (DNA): TGTGCCAGCAGCGGACTAGCGGGAAACTCCTACAATGAGCAGTTCTTC.

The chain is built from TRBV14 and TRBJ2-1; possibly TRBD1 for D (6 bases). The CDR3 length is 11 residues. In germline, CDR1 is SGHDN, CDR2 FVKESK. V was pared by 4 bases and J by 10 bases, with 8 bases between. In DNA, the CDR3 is TGTGCCAGCAGCCCGGGGACAGAGCAGTTCTTC. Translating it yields CASSPGTEQFF.

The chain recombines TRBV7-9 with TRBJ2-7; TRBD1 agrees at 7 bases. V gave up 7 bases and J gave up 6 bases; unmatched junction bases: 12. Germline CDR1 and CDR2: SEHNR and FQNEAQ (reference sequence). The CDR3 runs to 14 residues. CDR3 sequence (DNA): TGTGCCAGCACCCTAGACAGGGTTTCGGGCGAGCAGTACTTC. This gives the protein CASTLDRVSGEQYF.

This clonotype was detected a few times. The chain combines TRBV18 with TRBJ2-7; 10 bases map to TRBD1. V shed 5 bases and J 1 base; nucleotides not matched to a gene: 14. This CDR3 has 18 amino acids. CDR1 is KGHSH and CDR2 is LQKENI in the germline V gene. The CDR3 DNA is TGTGCCAGCTCATCCCCCGCTATGACAGGGGGCTGGTCCTACGAGCAGTACTTC. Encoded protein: CASSSPAMTGGWSYEQYF.